This T cell receptor (beta chain) originates from a study of cytomegalovirus exposure and HLA in healthy donors. Note on this clone: Its antigen is currently unknown.

This CDR3 has 14 residues. Germline V gene lookup returns CDR1 SGHRS and CDR2 YFSETQ. With 7 bases clipped from V and 7 bases from J, the junction kept 8 bases outside the gene matches. PCR involved 60 Vbeta and 13 Jbeta primers. Only in-frame clones appear in the TCRdb table, and some are missing; sequencing was by immunoSEQ multiplex PCR. In the table there are about 220,000 clones, roughly 75% of which are singletons. Study results and caveats: Indistinguishable V segments such as TRBV6-2 and TRBV6-3 were excluded.

What was sequenced was PBMCs. V usage is TRBV5-1 and J usage is TRBJ2-3; 11 bases line up with TRBD2. This TCR derives from a woman in her 30s in good health and CMV-seronegative. The CDR3 DNA follows: TGCGCCAGCGGTAGCGGGGGGGCTTCATATACGCAGTATTTT. Translation: CASGSGGASYTQYF.